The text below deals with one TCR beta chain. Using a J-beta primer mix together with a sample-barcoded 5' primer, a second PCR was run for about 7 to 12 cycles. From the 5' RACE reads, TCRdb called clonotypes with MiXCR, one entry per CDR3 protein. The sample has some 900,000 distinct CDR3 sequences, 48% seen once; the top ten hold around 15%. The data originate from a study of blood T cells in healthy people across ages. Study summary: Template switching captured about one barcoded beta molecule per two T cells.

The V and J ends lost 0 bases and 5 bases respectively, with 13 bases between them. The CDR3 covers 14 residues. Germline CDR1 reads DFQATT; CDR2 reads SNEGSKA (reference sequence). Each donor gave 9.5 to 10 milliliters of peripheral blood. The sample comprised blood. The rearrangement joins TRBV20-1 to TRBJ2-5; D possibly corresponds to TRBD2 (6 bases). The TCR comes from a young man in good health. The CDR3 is CSARDPRGGETQYF. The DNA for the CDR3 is TGCAGTGCTAGAGATCCCCGGGGAGGCGAGACCCAGTACTTC.